The rows below give T cell receptor beta chains drawn from one sample of a study of Graves' ophthalmopathy and Graves' hyperthyroidism. One entry per CDR3 protein results from TCRdb running MiXCR on the multiplex PCR reads. The table records 350,000 to 400,000 distinct CDR3 sequences, around 19% of them present only once. Sequenced: peripheral blood. All receptors derive from a woman younger than 35 with Graves' ophthalmopathy. Both conserved end residues are part of each CDR3. D genes are given only for firm matches. Clone size is not always given. Where it is, it says once, few, many or a class for expanded clones.

TRBV4-2,TRBJ2-3,.,many,CASRRVLEATDTQYF,TGTGCCAGCAGACGAGTTTTAGAAGCCACAGATACGCAGTATTTT
TRBV27,TRBJ2-7,.,many,CASSSGVSVGEQYF,TGTGCCAGCAGTTCAGGGGTATCGGTGGGCGAGCAGTACTTC
TRBV12-3/TRBV12-4,TRBJ1-2,TRBD1,many,CASTWDREARGYTF,TGTGCCAGCACCTGGGACAGGGAGGCCAGGGGCTACACCTTC
TRBV20-1,TRBJ1-1,TRBD1,.,CSARDYNRDRAGRAFF,TGCAGTGCTAGAGATTACAACCGGGACAGGGCGGGGAGAGCTTTCTTT
TRBV20-1,TRBJ2-7,TRBD2,.,CSARAPASGFSHEQYF,TGCAGTGCTAGAGCCCCTGCTAGCGGGTTTTCCCACGAGCAGTACTTC
TRBV6-5,TRBJ2-7,.,many,CASSYGPPSSYEQYF,TGTGCCAGCAGTTACGGGCCGCCCAGCTCCTACGAGCAGTACTTC
TRBV9,TRBJ2-5,TRBD2,many,CASSVGQAGEKETQYF,TGTGCCAGCAGCGTAGGGCAAGCGGGGGAAAAAGAGACCCAGTACTTC
TRBV4-1,TRBJ1-5,.,many,CASSQEVRESNQPQHF,TGCGCCAGCAGCCAAGAGGTTCGGGAAAGCAATCAGCCCCAGCATTTT
TRBV10-3,TRBJ1-5,TRBD1,many,CAISDRGPGQPQHF,TGTGCCATCAGTGACAGGGGGCCGGGTCAGCCCCAGCATTTT
TRBV15,TRBJ1-5,.,many,CATSRTRERQPQHF,TGTGCCACCAGCAGAACCCGGGAGAGACAGCCCCAGCATTTT
TRBV11-2,TRBJ2-7,TRBD2,many,CASSWGSGGGTYEQYF,TGTGCCAGCAGCTGGGGGAGCGGGGGGGGAACCTACGAGCAGTACTTC
TRBV28,TRBJ1-5,.,many,CASSRSRGNGNQPQHF,TGTGCCAGCAGTCGGTCACGGGGGAACGGCAATCAGCCCCAGCATTTT
TRBV18,TRBJ2-7,TRBD2,many,CASSPSEGTSGRLYEQYF,TGTGCCAGCTCACCGTCTGAAGGGACTAGCGGGAGACTGTACGAGCAGTACTTC
TRBV6-2/TRBV6-3,TRBJ1-5,.,many,CASRPGGALSGGGNQPQHF,TGTGCCAGCAGGCCCGGGGGGGCCCTCTCGGGAGGGGGCAATCAGCCCCAGCATTTT
TRBV12-3/TRBV12-4,TRBJ1-2,.,many,CASSPGTLYGYTF,TGTGCCAGCAGCCCCGGGACACTATATGGCTACACCTTC
TRBV6-5,TRBJ2-7,TRBD1,many,CASSYSKGQGAWWEQYF,TGTGCCAGCAGTTACTCGAAGGGACAGGGGGCTTGGTGGGAGCAGTACTTC
TRBV30,TRBJ1-6,.,many,CAWSAGPGNSPLHF,TGTGCCTGGTCCGCCGGACCGGGGAATTCACCCCTCCACTTT
TRBV11-2,TRBJ2-5,.,many,CASSLVPGQETQYF,TGTGCCAGCAGCTTAGTACCAGGACAAGAGACCCAGTACTTC